Below, one T cell receptor (beta chain) is given with its context. Its cognate antigen is unknown. One end of the junction fails to match germline, which may point to a read error. The data were taken from a study of CD8+CD57+ T cells in acquired aplastic anemia. Study information: Average DNA yield from sorted CD4+ and CD8+ cells was around 3 ug. Findings of the study overall: A set of around 30 CD8+ CDR3 sequences was shared between patients and controls, and these sequences appeared highly expressed in patients.

For sequencing, patients were chosen who had shown expansion of CD8+CD57+ cells by flow cytometry. The study profiled TCR beta VDJ and CDR3 using genomic DNA as template. One entry per CDR3 protein results from TCRdb running MiXCR on the reads. The sample carries more than 250,000 distinct CDR3 sequences, approximately 79% recorded once. Sequenced input: sorted CD4+, CD8+, or CD8+CD57+ T cells (not recorded which) from PBMCs. The sequence came from a human donor with aplastic anemia.

CDR3 nucleotides: TGTGCCAGCGGGGTCCGGAGCACCGATACGAGCGATTTT. It specifies CASGVRSTDTSDF. J is TRBJ2-3 and V is TRBV7-9; D not certain. Looked up from germline, CDR1 is SEHNR and CDR2 is FQNEAQ (reference sequence). This CDR3 region has 13 residues.